Below, one TCR beta chain is given with its context. This specimen belongs to a study of blood T cell repertoires in COVID-19. Study in general: The United States, Italy and Spain supplied acute and convalescent COVID-19 samples. PBMCs, B-cell-depleted T cells, or T cells were the source of the cDNA or gDNA that made up the material.

It was during active infection that Seattle patients were enrolled and then longitudinally followed. In the study's own analysis: Nucleated cell number was recorded as an estimate derived from reference gene primer amplification. The table came from immunoSEQ multiplex PCR; TCRdb's copy has only in-frame clones and leaves some out. V and J calls plus clone size are reproduced from that table; the DNA served to infer D and trimming. The data show around 300,000 clones, with 70% to 90% seen just once and less than 15% held by the top ten. This clonotype was sampled from a woman between 65 and 79 years old with COVID-19, enrolled during active disease. Sequences were obtained from peripheral blood.

CDR3 sequence (DNA): TGTGCCACCAGAGGGACAGGTTTAAATCAGCCCCAGCATTTT. Its protein is CATRGTGLNQPQHF. The V gene is TRBV24-1, the J gene TRBJ1-5; 8 bases map to TRBD1. Looked up from germline, CDR1 is KGHDR and CDR2 is SFDVKD. V was clipped by 7 bases and J by 4 bases; unmatched bases: 5. This CDR3 has 14 amino acids.